This entry lists 21 T cell receptor beta chains sequenced from one sample in a study of T cells in Graves' hyperthyroidism and ophthalmopathy. TCR beta CDR3 sequences were amplified from RNA transcripts. TCR CDR3 regions were first amplified by RT-PCR with HTBI primers. MiXCR, applied by TCRdb to the multiplex PCR reads, yields one record per CDR3 protein. This table has some 370,000 distinct CDR3 sequences, roughly 15% appearing once. The sequencing sample was made of blood. These receptors were obtained from a woman aged 25 to 39 with Graves' hyperthyroidism that later progressed to Graves' ophthalmopathy.

This clonotype was observed a few times. This chain uses TRBV28 with TRBJ2-3; the match to TRBD2 covers 7 bases. With 4 bases clipped from V and 2 bases from J, the junction kept 9 bases outside the gene matches. The CDR3 runs to 16 residues. Germline assignment: CDR1 MDHEN and CDR2 SYDVKM. CDR3 sequence (DNA): TGTGCCAGCAGTTCCCCGCGGGGGTCCGACACAGATACGCAGTATTTT. Translating it yields CASSSPRGSDTDTQYF.

This clonotype was seen many times. This chain connects TRBV6-1 to TRBJ1-2, with D perhaps TRBD1 (5 bases). The ends were cut back, 8 bases at V and 5 bases at J, with 15 bases in the middle. Germline values: CDR1 MNHNS, CDR2 SASEGT. CDR3 length: 13 amino acids. DNA for the CDR3: TGTGCCAGCTTTCCGGGGCAGCCTTATGGCTACACCTTC. As protein: CASFPGQPYGYTF.

The table lists this clonotype with a few counts. This chain uses TRBV11-3 with TRBJ2-7; no definite D call. This CDR3 spans 15 amino acids. Germline V CDR1 and CDR2: SGHNT, YENEEA. Trimming removed 5 bases from V and 0 bases from J, with 14 bases in between. Here the CDR3 DNA reads TGTGCCAGCAGCCGAGATGTCGGAAGCTCCTACGAGCAGTACTTC. Its translation is CASSRDVGSSYEQYF. Full variable domain (outside the CDR3, taken from reference TRBV11-3 and TRBJ2-7): EAGVVQSPRYKIIEKKQPVAFWCNPISGHNTLYWYLQNLGQGPELLIRYENEEAVDDSQLPKDRFSAERLKGVDSTLKIQPAELGDSAVYLCASSRDVGSSYEQYFGPGTRLTVT.

This clonotype was recorded at least ten times. The rearrangement uses TRBV5-1 and TRBJ1-2, with 7 bases identical to TRBD1. CDR3 size: 15 residues. Germline V lookup: CDR1 SGHRS, CDR2 YFSETQ. With V trimmed by 2 bases and J by 3 bases, 7 bases remained unmatched. CDR3 protein: CASSLNRQGDYGYTF. The CDR3 nucleotides are TGCGCCAGCAGCTTAAATCGACAGGGAGACTATGGCTACACCTTC.

Of note for this clonotype: This clone may be a read error of a much larger clone one base away. The rearrangement uses TRBV28 and TRBJ2-5, with 8 bases identical to TRBD2. The germline V gene has CDR1 MDHEN and CDR2 SYDVKM. The CDR3 totals 15 residues. The CDR3, as DNA: TGTGCCAGCAGTCCTATCGGGAGGGCGGGAGAGGCCCAGTACTTC. Translation: CASSPIGRAGEAQYF.

The genes are TRBV9 and TRBJ2-3, with D possibly called TRBD1 or TRBD2 (5 bases each). This CDR3 is 14 amino acids long. The ends were cut back, 0 bases at V and 5 bases at J, with 10 bases in the middle. The germline V gene has CDR1 SGDLS and CDR2 YYNGEE. CDR3 nucleotides: TGTGCCAGCAGCGTAGGAGGGGCCAGAGATACGCAGTATTTT. Encoded protein: CASSVGGARDTQYF.

The chain joins TRBV28 to TRBJ1-2, with D possibly matching TRBD1 (6 bases). V was shortened by 7 bases and J by 7 bases, with 19 bases between the two germline ends. The CDR3 is 14 residues long. Germline V CDR1 and CDR2: MDHEN, SYDVKM. In nucleotides, the CDR3 is TGTGCCAGCAAAACCGGGACACGGGGGGGTGGCTACACCTTC. As protein: CASKTGTRGGGYTF.

The table lists this clonotype with many counts. The chain employs TRBV6-1 and TRBJ1-6; D call uncertain. Germline V lookup: CDR1 MNHNS, CDR2 SASEGT. This CDR3 has 15 amino acids. V was cut by 0 bases and J by 7 bases, with 10 bases left in between. This CDR3 is CASSEALWGNSPLHF. In nucleotides, the CDR3 is TGTGCCAGCAGTGAAGCGCTGTGGGGAAATTCACCCCTCCACTTT.

This chain connects TRBV11-2 to TRBJ2-1; 8 nucleotides align to TRBD2. This CDR3 is built from 16 residues. Germline values: CDR1 SGHAT, CDR2 FQNNGV. Germline trimming cut 5 bases from V and 2 bases from J; bases unmatched to any gene: 8. In DNA, the CDR3 is TGTGCCAGCAGCAGATCGGGACTAGACACCTACAATGAGCAGTTCTTC. As protein: CASSRSGLDTYNEQFF.

This clonotype was counted ten times or more. The chain recombines TRBV12-3 or TRBV12-4 with TRBJ2-7, with D tentatively TRBD1 (6 bases). Trimming cost V 3 bases and J 2 bases, with 11 bases left between them. This CDR3 region has 14 residues. The CDR3 loop reads CASSFRRDTYEQYF. The CDR3 bases are TGTGCCAGCAGTTTCCGTCGGGACACCTACGAGCAGTACTTC.

This clonotype has just a few counts. V is TRBV6-1 and J is TRBJ2-3; tentatively, D is TRBD1 (5 bases). Trimming took off 3 bases at V and 4 bases at J, with 17 bases between the two ends. This CDR3 comprises 16 residues. The germline CDR1 and CDR2 sequences are MNHNS and SASEGT. The CDR3 protein is CASSDGPGREADTQYF. The DNA for the CDR3 is TGTGCCAGCAGTGATGGTCCAGGCAGGGAAGCAGATACGCAGTATTTT.

This clonotype was recorded at least ten times. The rearrangement uses TRBV29-1 and TRBJ2-7, with 8 nucleotides matching TRBD1. The CDR3 spans 12 residues. Germline assignment: CDR1 SQVTM and CDR2 ANQGSEA. V gave up 6 bases and J gave up 5 bases; unmatched junction bases: 6. The CDR3 loop is CSVRTGWDEQYF. The CDR3 bases are TGCAGCGTACGGACAGGGTGGGACGAGCAGTACTTC.

In this sample, this clonotype turned up many times. Relative to the germline gene, one junction end is altered; a read error may explain this. V is TRBV9 and J is TRBJ1-1; D is undetermined. The CDR3 contains 14 residues. Germline-derived CDR1 and CDR2 are SGDLS and YYNGEE. The CDR3 region is CASSVDVRNPEAFF. The DNA of the CDR3 is TGTGCCAGCAGCGTAGATGTCAGGAACCCTGAAGCTTTCTTT. Full variable domain (outside the CDR3, taken from reference TRBV9 and TRBJ1-1): DSGVTQTPKHLITATGQRVTLRCSPRSGDLSVYWYQQSLDQGLQFLIQYYNGEERAKGNILERFSAQQFPDLHSELNLSSLELGDSALYFCASSVDVRNPEAFFGQGTRLTVV.

This clonotype was counted at least ten times. This chain uses TRBV5-6 with TRBJ2-5; 11 nucleotides agree with TRBD2. Per the germline V gene, CDR1 is SGHDT and CDR2 is YYEEEE. After removal of 0 bases from V and 3 bases from J, the junction contained 19 bases not matched to a gene. The CDR3 runs 21 residues. This CDR3 reads CASSLEQGILAGERWEETQYF. In nucleotides, the CDR3 is TGTGCCAGCAGCTTGGAACAGGGCATACTAGCGGGAGAGAGATGGGAAGAGACCCAGTACTTC.

The chain couples TRBV20-1 to TRBJ1-6, with D unresolved. CDR1 and CDR2 (germline): DFQATT, SNEGSKA (reference sequence). CDR3 length equals 16 residues. V dropped 1 base and J dropped 4 bases, with 14 bases sitting between them. The CDR3 DNA follows: TGCAGTGCTAGAGTCAGGACCTCCGAGTATAATTCACCCCTCCACTTT. Protein product: CSARVRTSEYNSPLHF.

This clonotype has ten or more counts. This sequence joins TRBV12-3 or TRBV12-4 and TRBJ1-5; weak D call: TRBD1 (6 bases). The CDR3 length is 14 residues. Trimming shortened V by 6 bases and J by 3 bases, and 12 bases separated the two germline ends. The CDR3 sequence: CASSHGQYNQPQHF. The DNA of the CDR3 is TGTGCCAGCAGCCATGGACAGTACAATCAGCCCCAGCATTTT.

The rearrangement links TRBV5-8 to TRBJ2-5; 8 positions agree with TRBD1. The CDR3 runs 16 residues. Germline V gene sequence: CDR1 SGHTS, CDR2 YDEGEE. After removal of 4 bases from V and 2 bases from J, the junction contained 10 bases not matched to a gene. The chain's CDR3 is CASSPGQAANQETQYF. CDR3 sequence (DNA): TGTGCCAGCAGCCCGGGACAGGCCGCCAATCAAGAGACCCAGTACTTC.

This sequence joins TRBV4-1 and TRBJ1-5; D remains unclear. Trimming left V 1 base short and J 0 bases short, with 10 bases between. The CDR3 has 16 residues. Germline assignment: CDR1 MGHRA and CDR2 YSYEKL. CDR3 region: CASSQVEGFSNQPQHF. The CDR3 DNA reads as TGCGCCAGCAGCCAAGTGGAAGGTTTTAGCAATCAGCCCCAGCATTTT.

The CDR3 nucleotides read TGCGCCAGCAGCCATGACAGGGGTGCATACACCGGGGAGCTGTTTTTT. Its translation: CASSHDRGAYTGELFF. The chain uses TRBV5-1 and TRBJ2-2, with 8 nucleotides matching TRBD1. Per the germline V gene, CDR1 is SGHRS and CDR2 is YFSETQ. The V gene end was trimmed by 4 bases and the J gene end by 3 bases; junction bases not matched to a gene: 8. This CDR3 comprises 16 residues.

This clonotype occurred many times. Here the CDR3 DNA reads TGTGCCAGCAGTCCGCTTGGACAGGGAGACGGCTACACCTTC. Amino acid sequence: CASSPLGQGDGYTF. The rearrangement links TRBV27 to TRBJ1-2; 8 bases agree with TRBD1. Per germline, CDR1 MNHEY and CDR2 SMNVEV (reference sequence). This CDR3 is 14 amino acids long. V was clipped by 5 bases and J by 8 bases; unmatched bases: 10.

The V and J genes are TRBV11-2 and TRBJ2-2; 7 nucleotides agree with TRBD2. Germline loops: CDR1 SGHAT, CDR2 FQNNGV. CDR3 length: 18 residues. V dropped 0 bases and J dropped 0; count of bases not matched to a gene: 7. The CDR3: CASSLEGLAAANTGELFF. Written as DNA, the CDR3 is TGTGCCAGCAGCTTAGAAGGCCTAGCGGCCGCGAACACCGGGGAGCTGTTTTTT.